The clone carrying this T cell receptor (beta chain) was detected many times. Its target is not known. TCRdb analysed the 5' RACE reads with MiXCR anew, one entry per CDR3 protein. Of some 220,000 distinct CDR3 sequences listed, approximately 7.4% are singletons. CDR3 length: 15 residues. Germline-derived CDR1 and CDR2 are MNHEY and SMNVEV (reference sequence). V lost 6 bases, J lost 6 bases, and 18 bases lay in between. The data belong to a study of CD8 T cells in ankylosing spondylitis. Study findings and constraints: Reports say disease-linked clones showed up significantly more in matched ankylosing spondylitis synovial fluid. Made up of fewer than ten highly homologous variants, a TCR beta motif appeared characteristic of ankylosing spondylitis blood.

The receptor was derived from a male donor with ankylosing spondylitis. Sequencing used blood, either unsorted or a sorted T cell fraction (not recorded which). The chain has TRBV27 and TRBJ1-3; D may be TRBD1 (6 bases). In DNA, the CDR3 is TGTGCCAGCAGGTCCGGGACAAGGGGCGCAAACACCATATATTTT. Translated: CASRSGTRGANTIYF.